This T cell receptor beta chain was found in a study of blood T cell repertoires in COVID-19. Overall study context: COVID-19 samples, acute and convalescent, were from the United States, Italy and Spain. PBMCs, B-cell-depleted T cells, or T cells provided the cDNA or gDNA that made up the material.

In the authors' methods: By means of reference gene primer amplification, nucleated cell counts were estimated. The repertoire was sequenced with immunoSEQ multiplex PCR; TCRdb's copy has only in-frame clones and lacks some. V and J calls and clone size are given by that table; D and trimming were obtained from the DNA. Among about 120,000 clones listed, about 80% were seen once. V lost 1 base to trimming and J lost 4 bases; unmatched junction nucleotides: 10. The length of the CDR3 is 18 residues. Germline CDR1 and CDR2: LNHDA and SQIVND (reference sequence). This clone was counted only a few times. This clonotype was obtained from a man aged 40-55 years with active or convalescent COVID-19. Sequenced input: peripheral blood. The chain recombines TRBV19 with TRBJ1-3, with TRBD1 matching over 10 bases. The CDR3 is CASSIVDGTGVRGNTIYF. Here the CDR3 DNA reads TGTGCCAGTAGTATAGTCGACGGGACAGGGGTTCGAGGAAACACCATATATTTT.